Each of the 8 T cell receptor beta chains below was sequenced from the same sample in a study of blood T cell repertoires in COVID-19. Data came from immunoSEQ multiplex PCR; TCRdb stores just in-frame clones and leaves some out. The sample shows about 140,000 clones, around 83% of them seen only once. Sequencing was performed on peripheral blood. The receptors stem from an older woman with acute or convalescent COVID-19.

V gene TRBV11-3 combines with J gene TRBJ2-7; D remains unclear. Germline V gene data show CDR1 as SGHNT and CDR2 as YENEEA. The V gene lost 5 bases and the J gene lost 0 bases, with 5 bases spanning the gap. There are 12 residues in the CDR3. In DNA, the CDR3 is TGTGCCAGCAGCCCCCACTCCTACGAGCAGTACTTC. This sequence encodes CASSPHSYEQYF.

The rearrangement joins TRBV19 to TRBJ1-5; 7 nucleotides align to TRBD1. V lost 6 bases to trimming and J lost 7 bases; unmatched junction nucleotides: 6. The CDR3 spans 13 residues. Germline lookup yields CDR1 LNHDA and CDR2 SQIVND (reference sequence). The CDR3 here is CASSTTGFQPQHF. In nucleotides, the CDR3 is TGTGCCAGTAGCACGACAGGGTTCCAGCCCCAGCATTTT.

The genes are TRBV5-5 and TRBJ2-7; D is possibly TRBD1 (6 bases). CDR1 and CDR2 (germline): SGHKS, YYEKEE (reference sequence). The CDR3 has 16 residues. Trimming took 4 bases from V and 3 from J, leaving 20 bases between them. The CDR3 loop reads CASSPHDRSSYYEQYF. The CDR3 nucleotides are TGTGCCAGCAGCCCCCATGACAGGTCGAGCTACTACGAGCAGTACTTC.

This rearrangement joins TRBV30 to TRBJ2-2; 10 nucleotides align to TRBD2. This CDR3 has 13 residues. Trimming took 4 bases from V and 5 from J; bases not matched to a gene: 1. Germline assignment: CDR1 GTSNPN and CDR2 SVGIG (reference sequence). The CDR3 sequence: CAWTLAGTGELFF. The CDR3 DNA sequence: TGTGCCTGGACACTAGCGGGGACCGGGGAGCTGTTTTTT.

The rearrangement links TRBV7-2 to TRBJ2-3; 15 positions agree with TRBD2. CDR3 length equals 16 residues. Germline CDR1 is SGHTA and CDR2 is FQGNSA. The V gene end was trimmed by 4 bases and the J gene end by 8 bases; junction bases not matched to a gene: 7. The CDR3 nucleotides read TGTGCCAGCAGCTCGGGACTAGCGGGGGGTCGGGGTACGCAGTATTTT. It is translated as CASSSGLAGGRGTQYF. Full variable domain (missing parts from reference TRBV7-2 and TRBJ2-3): GAGVSQSPSNKVTEKGKDVELRCDPISGHTALYWYRQSLGQGLEFLIYFQGNSAPDKSGLPSDRFSAERTGGSVSTLTIQRTQQEDSAVYLCASSSGLAGGRGTQYFGPGTRLTVL.

V usage is TRBV6-5 and J usage is TRBJ1-3; D possibly corresponds to TRBD1 (5 bases). The V end was cut by 3 bases, the J end by 2 bases, with 8 bases between. The CDR3 sequence is 14 residues long. Germline-derived CDR1 and CDR2 are MNHEY and SVGAGI. The CDR3 bases are TGTGCCAGCAGTTATGGAGGGGCTGGAAACACCATATATTTT. Its translation is CASSYGGAGNTIYF.

The chain is built from TRBV19 and TRBJ1-3; D is uncertain. The germline V gene has CDR1 LNHDA and CDR2 SQIVND (reference sequence). The V end was cut by 8 bases, the J end by 3 bases, with 14 bases between. This CDR3 is built from 14 residues. CDR3 amino acids: CASSPGSYGNTIYF. Here the CDR3 DNA reads TGTGCCAGTTCCCCGGGAAGTTATGGAAACACCATATATTTT.

The chain links TRBV4-1 to TRBJ2-2, with D tentatively TRBD2 (6 bases). Trimming took 3 bases from V and 0 from J, leaving 14 bases between them. Germline V lookup: CDR1 MGHRA, CDR2 YSYEKL. This CDR3 region has 17 residues. Written as DNA, the CDR3 is TGCGCCAGCAGCCAGCGGAGGGCCAGTGCGAACACCGGGGAGCTGTTTTTT. Its protein is CASSQRRASANTGELFF.